The 4 T cell receptor beta chains presented below share a single source sample, sequenced in a study of T cell responses to AZD1222 COVID-19 vaccine. Generated by immunoSEQ multiplex PCR, the TCRdb table keeps only in-frame clones and is missing some. The table records approximately 150,000 clones, approximately 94% of them present only once. The source material was peripheral blood, sampled on day 0 of AZD1222 vaccination. The receptors were gathered from an adult in good health.

This clone was observed once. The J gene is TRBJ2-2, the V gene TRBV3-1 (or the pseudogene TRBV3-2), with TRBD2 matching over 13 bases. This CDR3 is built from 16 residues. J was trimmed by 4 bases and V by 4 bases; bases with no gene match: 3. Germline V CDR1 and CDR2: LGHDT, YNNKEL (reference sequence). This chain's CDR3 is CASSLTSGRGTGELFF. The CDR3 DNA reads TGTGCCAGCAGCCTCACTAGCGGGAGGGGCACCGGGGAGCTGTTTTTT.

The V gene is TRBV21-1, the J gene TRBJ2-7. TRBV21-1 is deemed a pseudogene. This CDR3 comprises 14 residues. Here the CDR3 DNA reads TGTGCCAGCAGCGAATTATGTCGGGCATACGAGCAGTACTTC. As protein: CASSELCRAYEQYF.

The rearrangement links TRBV7-2 to TRBJ2-7; 7 nucleotides match TRBD1. This CDR3 contains 14 residues. Germline V gene data show CDR1 as SGHTA and CDR2 as FQGNSA. V was pared by 1 base and J by 5 bases, with 5 bases of the junction left unmatched. The CDR3 nucleotides read TGTGCCAGCAGCTTAGACCGGGACAGACACGAGCAGTACTTC. This codes for CASSLDRDRHEQYF.

V gene TRBV4-1 combines with J gene TRBJ1-3, with TRBD1 as a possible D gene (5 bases). Germline loops: CDR1 MGHRA, CDR2 YSYEKL. Trimming removed 0 bases from V and 4 bases from J, with 16 bases in between. The CDR3 is 17 amino acids. This CDR3 is CASSQDMQGRTGNTIYF. DNA of the CDR3: TGCGCCAGCAGCCAAGATATGCAGGGAAGGACGGGAAACACCATATATTTT.